This T cell receptor beta chain is from a study of blood T cell repertoires in COVID-19 (dated by TCRdb to 2020 to 2022). Regarding the research as a whole: Samples covering the acute and convalescent phases of COVID-19 were provided by collaborators in the United States, Italy and Spain. The samples were drawn from the first 160 participants of the ongoing ImmuneRACE study and from over a thousand subjects provided by 6 global collaborators. Where available, HLA class I and class II types were obtained from metadata supplied by the sample provider rather than from assay-based typing. The material from the prospective study consisted of cDNA or gDNA derived from T cells, B-cell-depleted T cells, or PBMCs. Subjects who had been exposed to COVID-19, were actively infected with it, or had recovered from it provided the deeply sampled blood TCRbeta repertoires that made up the dataset. A de-identified subject ID, COVID-19 status, age in years and sex were almost always included in the sample metadata. The repertoires were made available in a free public database intended to serve as a resource for research on the immune response to SARS-CoV-2.

V lost 6 bases and J lost 4 bases; the stretch between them is 16 bases long. From a lookup of the germline V gene (reference sequence), CDR1 and CDR2 are WNHNN and SYGVQD. Inclusive of the bounding cysteine and phenylalanine, the CDR3 is 15 residues long. The kept DNA is CDR3 alone, 45 bases in frame from the first base. The investigation overall reported the following: The quantity of clinical and demographic metadata differed by source and by participant and was supplied without curation.

A note on this clone: This receptor's antigen is unknown. No much larger clone exists at a distance of one base, and base qualities are not known.

At one collaborating source in Seattle, patients were enrolled during active infection and were followed longitudinally through the course of disease. Collaborating institutions collected whole blood in K2EDTA tubes following their own protocols. For TCRbeta analysis, collaborators shipped samples in one of three forms: frozen whole blood, isolated PBMCs, or DNA extracted from either of those sample types. The immunoSEQ Assay, a bias-controlled multiplex PCR, was used to amplify TCRbeta CDR3 regions from genomic DNA. The authors' pipeline ran thus. Within the assay, amplification of reference gene primers was used to estimate how many nucleated cells each sample contained. Sequence reads were collapsed and filtered to measure the absolute abundance of every unique TCRbeta CDR3 rearrangement. For each sample, productive Simpson clonality was calculated as the square root of Simpson's diversity index across productive rearrangements. TCRdb retrieved this table from immuneACCESS and kept in-frame rearrangements only. Not all clones are present; in checked studies, unresolved V genes account for under half, and no reason is known for the remainder. The V and J calls and clone size come from that table; D and trimming were worked out from the DNA. The sample records about 230,000 clones, 70% to 90% of which are singletons. Jointly, the top ten make up about 9.9% of the sample.

Recombination joined TRBV10-1 with TRBJ2-1, and TRBD2 may be the D gene, going by 6 matching bases. This clonotype was obtained from a man aged 50 to 60 with COVID-19, enrolled during active disease. The sample consisted of peripheral blood. CDR3 loop: CASSPVAGLYNEQFF. The sequenced DNA is TGCGCCAGCAGCCCGGTGGCGGGATTGTACAATGAGCAGTTCTTC.